The 12 T cell receptor beta chains below were found in one sample sequenced in a study of T-cell memory formation after mild COVID-19. TCRdb recomputed calls from the 5' RACE reads with MiXCR, one row per CDR3 protein. Of 150,000 or so distinct CDR3 sequences listed, approximately 10% are singletons. The sample taken for sequencing was PBMCs or a T cell subset sorted from them (not recorded which). The receptors were gathered from a man aged 18 to 35 who had mild COVID-19 (a few samples of this study predate the infection). Cell type and time point are not known.

The chain has TRBV7-3 and TRBJ1-1; no definite D call. The CDR3 runs 13 residues. The germline V gene has CDR1 SGHTA and CDR2 FQGTGA. V lost 8 bases, J lost 7 bases, and 17 bases lay in between. This chain's CDR3 is CASSRTARDEAFF. The DNA of the CDR3 is TGTGCCAGCTCACGAACAGCCAGAGATGAAGCTTTCTTT.

This clonotype occurred many times. The chain employs TRBV4-2 and TRBJ1-1, with TRBD1 as a possible D gene (6 bases). Trimming pared 4 bases from V and 6 bases from J, leaving 12 bases between. Germline V gene data show CDR1 as LGHNA and CDR2 as YNFKEQ. The CDR3 contains 13 residues. This CDR3 reads CASSPHREAEAFF. The CDR3 nucleotides are TGTGCCAGCAGCCCTCACAGGGAGGCTGAAGCTTTCTTT.

The rearrangement links TRBV12-3 or TRBV12-4 to TRBJ1-4; possibly TRBD1 for D (5 bases). Trimming pared 3 bases from V and 7 bases from J, leaving 15 bases between. There are 15 residues in the CDR3. The CDR3 DNA reads as TGTGCCAGCAGTTTTGGTGGACAAGGAGGTGAAAAACTGTTTTTT. This gives the protein CASSFGGQGGEKLFF.

The V and J genes are TRBV10-1 and TRBJ2-6; 8 bases agree with TRBD1. The V and J ends lost 6 bases and 2 bases, in that order; junction bases with no gene match: 3. Germline V CDR1 and CDR2: WNHNN, SYGVQD (reference sequence). The CDR3 has 15 residues. For the CDR3, the DNA is TGCGCCAGCAGACCGGACAGGGCTGGGGCCAACGTCCTGACTTTC. It yields the protein CASRPDRAGANVLTF.

The chain links TRBV5-1 to TRBJ2-5; D is ambiguous. The CDR3 has 15 residues. With 2 bases removed from V and 2 bases from J, the gap between germline ends came to 13 bases. Per the germline V gene, CDR1 is SGHRS and CDR2 is YFSETQ. CDR3 loop: CASSFWSKIQETQYF. The CDR3 coding sequence is TGCGCCAGCAGCTTCTGGTCCAAGATACAAGAGACCCAGTACTTC.

This clonotype was seen more than once but under ten times. The V call is TRBV24-1, the J call TRBJ1-5; D ambiguous. Per the germline V gene, CDR1 is KGHDR and CDR2 is SFDVKD. The germline V and J ends were trimmed by 4 bases and 0 bases, with 9 bases remaining between them. The CDR3 is 15 amino acids. The CDR3 DNA reads as TGTGCCACCAGTGAGAGGGAGGGTAGCAATCAGCCCCAGCATTTT. It is translated as CATSEREGSNQPQHF.

This clonotype was seen a handful of times. The V gene is TRBV20-1, the J gene TRBJ2-6; D is ambiguous. The CDR3 contains 15 residues. Trimming took 3 bases from V and 4 from J, leaving 13 bases between them. Germline CDR1 is DFQATT and CDR2 is SNEGSKA (reference sequence). This chain's CDR3 is CSASKTTSGANVLTF. The CDR3 DNA reads as TGCAGTGCTAGCAAAACAACTTCCGGGGCCAACGTCCTGACTTTC.

Ten or more counts support this clonotype. The chain carries TRBV7-2 and TRBJ2-7; D possibly corresponds to TRBD2 (6 bases). Germline assignment: CDR1 SGHTA and CDR2 FQGNSA. This CDR3 contains 13 residues. V lost 6 bases and J lost 3, with 12 bases in between. DNA of the CDR3: TGTGCCAGCAGTAGAATGCGGGACTACGAGCAGTACGTC. Its translation: CASSRMRDYEQYV.

This clonotype was detected ten times or more. The rearrangement joins TRBV7-3 to TRBJ2-5, with D maybe TRBD2 (6 bases). The ends were cut back, 3 bases at V and 2 bases at J, with 7 bases in the middle. CDR1 is SGHTA and CDR2 is FQGTGA in the germline V gene. The CDR3 consists of 13 residues. The CDR3 nucleotides are TGTGCCAGCAGCTTGGACTATCAAGAGACCCAGTACTTC. Residues: CASSLDYQETQYF.

V is TRBV12-3 or TRBV12-4 and J is TRBJ2-5; TRBD1 matches at 8 bases. The CDR3 is 14 residues long. V dropped 8 bases and J dropped 6; count of bases not matched to a gene: 11. CDR3: CASVRNTGGQTQYF. CDR3 nucleotides: TGTGCCAGCGTAAGGAATACAGGGGGACAGACCCAGTACTTC.

The gene calls are TRBV19 and TRBJ2-1, with TRBD1 identical over 8 bases. The CDR3 contains 13 residues. Germline V gives CDR1 LNHDA, CDR2 SQIVND (reference sequence). Germline trimming cut 10 bases from V and 4 bases from J; bases unmatched to any gene: 6. The CDR3 spells CATLGTGYNEQFF. DNA of the CDR3: TGTGCCACCCTCGGGACAGGATACAATGAGCAGTTCTTC.

The table lists this clonotype with many counts. The rearrangement joins TRBV5-1 to TRBJ2-7; possibly TRBD1 or TRBD2 for D (5 bases each). This CDR3 region has 14 residues. The germline gives CDR1 SGHRS, CDR2 YFSETQ. The V end lost 1 base, the J end lost 5 bases, and 13 bases lay between the germline ends. The CDR3 here is CASSLIEGHDEQYF. CDR3 bases: TGCGCCAGCAGCTTGATAGAGGGGCACGACGAGCAGTACTTC.